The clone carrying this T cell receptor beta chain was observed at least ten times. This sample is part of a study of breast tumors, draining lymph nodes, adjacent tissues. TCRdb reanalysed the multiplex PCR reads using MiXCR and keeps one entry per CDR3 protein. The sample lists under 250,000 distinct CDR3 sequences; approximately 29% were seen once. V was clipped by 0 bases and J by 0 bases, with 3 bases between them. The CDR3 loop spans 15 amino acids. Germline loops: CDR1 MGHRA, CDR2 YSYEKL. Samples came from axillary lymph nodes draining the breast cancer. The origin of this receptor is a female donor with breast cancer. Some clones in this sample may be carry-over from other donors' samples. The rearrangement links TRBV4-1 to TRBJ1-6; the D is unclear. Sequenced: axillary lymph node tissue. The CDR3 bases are TGCGCCAGCAGCCAAGACAGCTCCTATAATTCACCCCTCCACTTT. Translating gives CASSQDSSYNSPLHF.